These T cell receptor beta chains were read from a single sample in a study of T cells in Graves' hyperthyroidism and ophthalmopathy. In TCRdb, the multiplex PCR reads were re-called with MiXCR into one record per CDR3 protein. The sample holds 550,000 to 700,000 distinct CDR3 sequences; around 15% are singletons and the top ten take 3.5% to 4.5%. What was sequenced was blood. These receptors all stem from a woman between 35 and 50 years old with Graves' ophthalmopathy. Both conserved end residues are part of each CDR3. The D gene is left open where the match is weak. A row's size may be missing; if present it is once, few, many or a size class.

j_call: TRBJ2-7
d_call: .
clone_size: many
v_call: TRBV6-5
cdr3_length: 16
cdr3_aa: CASSYSSVRVSYEQYF
cdr3_nt: TGTGCCAGCAGTTACTCGAGTGTCCGGGTTTCCTACGAGCAGTACTTC

j_call: TRBJ2-5
d_call: .
clone_size: many
v_call: TRBV28
cdr3_length: 13
cdr3_aa: CASRGIPQETQYF
cdr3_nt: TGTGCCAGCCGGGGTATCCCCCAAGAGACCCAGTACTTC

j_call: TRBJ2-6
d_call: TRBD1
clone_size: many
v_call: TRBV7-2
cdr3_length: 13
cdr3_aa: CASTTGQDSVLTF
cdr3_nt: TGTGCCAGCACCACGGGACAGGACTCAGTCCTGACTTTC

j_call: TRBJ2-5
d_call: TRBD1
clone_size: many
v_call: TRBV24-1
cdr3_length: 15
cdr3_aa: CATSDIRTGEETQYF
cdr3_nt: TGTGCCACCAGTGATATACGGACAGGGGAAGAGACCCAGTACTTC

j_call: TRBJ2-7
d_call: .
clone_size: many
v_call: TRBV6-1
cdr3_length: 13
cdr3_aa: CASSPGFSYEQYF
cdr3_nt: TGTGCCAGCAGCCCGGGGTTCTCCTACGAGCAGTACTTC

j_call: TRBJ1-3
d_call: .
clone_size: many
v_call: TRBV6-5
cdr3_length: 12
cdr3_aa: CASTNSGNTIYF
cdr3_nt: TGTGCCAGCACCAACTCTGGAAACACCATATATTTT

j_call: TRBJ1-2
d_call: .
clone_size: many
v_call: TRBV20-1
cdr3_length: 14
cdr3_aa: CSARDSWANYGYTF
cdr3_nt: TGCAGTGCTAGAGATTCCTGGGCTAACTATGGCTACACCTTC

j_call: TRBJ2-7
d_call: TRBD2
clone_size: many
v_call: TRBV7-8
cdr3_length: 18
cdr3_aa: CASSPLALSGTFSYEQYF
cdr3_nt: TGTGCCAGCAGCCCGCTAGCCCTTAGCGGGACCTTCTCCTACGAGCAGTACTTC

j_call: TRBJ2-3
d_call: TRBD1
clone_size: few
v_call: TRBV30
cdr3_length: 13
cdr3_aa: CACDRVVTDTQYF
cdr3_nt: TGTGCCTGTGACAGGGTAGTCACAGATACGCAGTATTTT

j_call: TRBJ2-7
d_call: .
clone_size: .
v_call: TRBV6-1
cdr3_length: 16
cdr3_aa: CASSRGPEKPNYEQYF
cdr3_nt: TGTGCCAGCAGTCGAGGCCCGGAAAAACCTAACTACGAGCAGTACTTC

j_call: TRBJ1-5
d_call: .
clone_size: .
v_call: TRBV28
cdr3_length: 17
cdr3_aa: CASSWNREGGGNQPQHF
cdr3_nt: TGTGCCAGCAGTTGGAACAGGGAGGGAGGGGGCAATCAGCCCCAGCATTTT

j_call: TRBJ1-2
d_call: .
clone_size: many
v_call: TRBV27
cdr3_length: 16
cdr3_aa: CASSSKPGPQMGGYTF
cdr3_nt: TGTGCCAGCAGTTCAAAACCGGGACCCCAGATGGGGGGCTACACCTTC

j_call: TRBJ2-3
d_call: .
clone_size: .
v_call: TRBV15
cdr3_length: 13
cdr3_aa: CATSGGLTDTQYF
cdr3_nt: TGTGCCACCAGCGGAGGCCTCACAGATACGCAGTATTTT

j_call: TRBJ1-2
d_call: .
clone_size: many
v_call: TRBV6-5
cdr3_length: 13
cdr3_aa: CASTTPGFYGYTF
cdr3_nt: TGTGCCAGCACCACCCCCGGGTTCTATGGCTACACCTTC

j_call: TRBJ1-1
d_call: TRBD1
clone_size: many
v_call: TRBV7-2
cdr3_length: 14
cdr3_aa: CASSLAWDRGEAFF
cdr3_nt: TGTGCCAGCAGCTTAGCGTGGGACAGGGGGGAAGCTTTCTTT

j_call: TRBJ2-7
d_call: TRBD1
clone_size: many
v_call: TRBV6-2/TRBV6-3
cdr3_length: 14
cdr3_aa: CASSDDRGVYEQYF
cdr3_nt: TGTGCCAGCAGTGACGACAGGGGTGTGTACGAGCAGTACTTC

j_call: TRBJ2-7
d_call: .
clone_size: few
v_call: TRBV11-2
cdr3_length: 14
cdr3_aa: CASSRDGYSYEQYF
cdr3_nt: TGTGCCAGCAGCCGGGACGGTTACTCCTACGAGCAGTACTTC

j_call: TRBJ2-2
d_call: .
clone_size: .
v_call: TRBV2
cdr3_length: 14
cdr3_aa: CASRGGVNTGELFF
cdr3_nt: TGTGCCAGCAGGGGCGGGGTCAACACCGGGGAGCTGTTTTTT

j_call: TRBJ2-2
d_call: .
clone_size: many
v_call: TRBV11-2
cdr3_length: 18
cdr3_aa: CASSLNYGGQRGHGELFF
cdr3_nt: TGTGCCAGCAGCTTAAACTATGGGGGTCAACGGGGTCACGGGGAGCTGTTTTTT

j_call: TRBJ2-5
d_call: .
clone_size: many
v_call: TRBV7-2
cdr3_length: 13
cdr3_aa: CASSREMDETQYF
cdr3_nt: TGTGCCAGCAGCCGTGAGATGGACGAGACCCAGTACTTC

j_call: TRBJ2-7
d_call: TRBD2
clone_size: many
v_call: TRBV10-3
cdr3_length: 14
cdr3_aa: CAIRASGSSYEQYF
cdr3_nt: TGTGCCATCAGAGCTAGCGGTTCCTCCTACGAGCAGTACTTC

j_call: TRBJ1-1
d_call: .
clone_size: .
v_call: TRBV4-1
cdr3_length: 15
cdr3_aa: CASSQGWGSRTEAFF
cdr3_nt: TGCGCCAGCAGCCAAGGGTGGGGGTCGAGGACTGAAGCTTTCTTT

j_call: TRBJ2-5
d_call: TRBD1
clone_size: many
v_call: TRBV10-3
cdr3_length: 13
cdr3_aa: CAIRDRGQETQYF
cdr3_nt: TGTGCCATCCGGGACAGGGGGCAAGAGACCCAGTACTTC

j_call: TRBJ2-4
d_call: TRBD1
clone_size: .
v_call: TRBV9
cdr3_length: 14
cdr3_aa: CASSVDGDRGVQYF
cdr3_nt: TGTGCCAGCAGCGTAGACGGGGACAGGGGTGTTCAGTACTTC

j_call: TRBJ2-5
d_call: .
clone_size: .
v_call: TRBV18
cdr3_length: 15
cdr3_aa: CASSPVPGSGETQYF
cdr3_nt: TGTGCCAGCTCACCAGTACCCGGGAGCGGCGAGACCCAGTACTTC

j_call: TRBJ2-7
d_call: TRBD1
clone_size: many
v_call: TRBV7-2
cdr3_length: 16
cdr3_aa: CASSLAGGQGFYEQYF
cdr3_nt: TGTGCCAGCAGCTTAGCGGGGGGACAGGGTTTTTACGAGCAGTACTTC

j_call: TRBJ2-4
d_call: TRBD1
clone_size: many
v_call: TRBV12-5
cdr3_length: 15
cdr3_aa: CASALEQGAKNIQYF
cdr3_nt: TGTGCTAGTGCCCTCGAACAGGGGGCCAAAAACATTCAGTACTTC

j_call: TRBJ1-1
d_call: TRBD1
clone_size: many
v_call: TRBV27
cdr3_length: 16
cdr3_aa: CASSFLLQGMNTEAFF
cdr3_nt: TGTGCCAGCAGTTTCCTCCTACAGGGGATGAACACTGAAGCTTTCTTT

j_call: TRBJ1-1
d_call: TRBD1
clone_size: .
v_call: TRBV12-3/TRBV12-4
cdr3_length: 15
cdr3_aa: CASSRSGTGTVEAFF
cdr3_nt: TGTGCCAGCAGTCGTTCCGGGACAGGGACGGTTGAAGCTTTCTTT

j_call: TRBJ1-3
d_call: .
clone_size: many
v_call: TRBV9
cdr3_length: 15
cdr3_aa: CASSVRGNRENTIYF
cdr3_nt: TGTGCCAGCAGCGTAAGGGGTAACCGAGAAAACACCATATATTTT

j_call: TRBJ1-2
d_call: .
clone_size: many
v_call: TRBV6-2/TRBV6-3
cdr3_length: 16
cdr3_aa: CASSHGLGVSIFGYTF
cdr3_nt: TGTGCCAGCAGTCACGGCTTAGGAGTGTCGATTTTCGGCTACACCTTC

j_call: TRBJ2-2
d_call: .
clone_size: many
v_call: TRBV19
cdr3_length: 12
cdr3_aa: CASRVRTGELFF
cdr3_nt: TGTGCCAGTAGAGTACGCACCGGGGAGCTGTTTTTT

j_call: TRBJ2-7
d_call: .
clone_size: many
v_call: TRBV27
cdr3_length: 17
cdr3_aa: CASSLTAGFSSNYEQYF
cdr3_nt: TGTGCCAGCAGTTTAACGGCCGGGTTTTCCAGCAACTACGAGCAGTACTTC

j_call: TRBJ2-7
d_call: .
clone_size: many
v_call: TRBV10-2
cdr3_length: 14
cdr3_aa: CASQRSGTSYEQYF
cdr3_nt: TGCGCCAGCCAAAGGAGCGGTACCAGCTACGAGCAGTACTTC

j_call: TRBJ2-4
d_call: TRBD2
clone_size: many
v_call: TRBV9
cdr3_length: 15
cdr3_aa: CASSVDASGKNIQYF
cdr3_nt: TGTGCCAGCAGCGTAGATGCTAGCGGCAAAAACATTCAGTACTTC

j_call: TRBJ1-5
d_call: .
clone_size: .
v_call: TRBV27
cdr3_length: 13
cdr3_aa: CASRGGDHQPQHF
cdr3_nt: TGTGCCAGCCGTGGGGGGGACCATCAGCCCCAGCATTTT

j_call: TRBJ2-5
d_call: .
clone_size: many
v_call: TRBV12-5
cdr3_length: 15
cdr3_aa: CASGLGPVGQETQYF
cdr3_nt: TGTGCTAGTGGTTTGGGTCCTGTAGGGCAAGAGACCCAGTACTTC

j_call: TRBJ1-5
d_call: .
clone_size: many
v_call: TRBV11-2
cdr3_length: 14
cdr3_aa: CASSLVTVNQPQHF
cdr3_nt: TGTGCCAGCAGCTTGGTTACGGTAAATCAGCCCCAGCATTTT

j_call: TRBJ1-3
d_call: TRBD1
clone_size: many
v_call: TRBV12-3/TRBV12-4
cdr3_length: 14
cdr3_aa: CASSQQGFGNTIYF
cdr3_nt: TGTGCCAGCAGTCAACAGGGGTTCGGAAACACCATATATTTT

j_call: TRBJ1-1
d_call: TRBD1
clone_size: many
v_call: TRBV19
cdr3_length: 13
cdr3_aa: CASRADRGTEAFF
cdr3_nt: TGTGCCAGTAGGGCTGACAGGGGCACTGAAGCTTTCTTT

j_call: TRBJ1-1
d_call: .
clone_size: many
v_call: TRBV10-3
cdr3_length: 13
cdr3_aa: CAISERDGHEAFF
cdr3_nt: TGTGCCATCAGTGAGCGGGACGGACACGAAGCTTTCTTT

j_call: TRBJ2-7
d_call: TRBD2
clone_size: many
v_call: TRBV11-2
cdr3_length: 18
cdr3_aa: CASSFDKGLASPPYEQYF
cdr3_nt: TGTGCCAGCAGCTTCGATAAAGGACTAGCGAGTCCCCCCTACGAGCAGTACTTC

j_call: TRBJ2-6
d_call: TRBD2
clone_size: .
v_call: TRBV11-2
cdr3_length: 19
cdr3_aa: CASTIRASGIPYGANVLTF
cdr3_nt: TGTGCCAGCACAATCCGGGCTAGCGGGATCCCTTATGGGGCCAACGTCCTGACTTTC

j_call: TRBJ2-7
d_call: TRBD1
clone_size: many
v_call: TRBV28
cdr3_length: 13
cdr3_aa: CASRRDSTYEQYF
cdr3_nt: TGTGCCAGCAGAAGGGACAGTACCTACGAGCAGTACTTC

j_call: TRBJ1-5
d_call: .
clone_size: many
v_call: TRBV7-2
cdr3_length: 13
cdr3_aa: CASSLGGERPQHF
cdr3_nt: TGTGCCAGCAGCCTGGGGGGGGAACGGCCCCAGCATTTT

j_call: TRBJ2-2
d_call: TRBD1
clone_size: many
v_call: TRBV14
cdr3_length: 12
cdr3_aa: CASSRDRGRLFF
cdr3_nt: TGTGCCAGCAGCCGGGACAGGGGAAGGCTGTTTTTT

j_call: TRBJ2-7
d_call: .
clone_size: many
v_call: TRBV28
cdr3_length: 11
cdr3_aa: CASSRGQQQYF
cdr3_nt: TGTGCCAGCAGTAGAGGACAGCAGCAGTACTTC

j_call: TRBJ1-1
d_call: .
clone_size: many
v_call: TRBV7-2
cdr3_length: 14
cdr3_aa: CASSLLDGNTEAFF
cdr3_nt: TGTGCCAGCAGCTTACTCGACGGGAACACTGAAGCTTTCTTT

j_call: TRBJ2-7
d_call: TRBD2
clone_size: .
v_call: TRBV28
cdr3_length: 15
cdr3_aa: CASRSGLALSYEQYF
cdr3_nt: TGTGCCAGCAGGTCCGGACTAGCGCTGAGCTACGAGCAGTACTTC

j_call: TRBJ2-5
d_call: TRBD1
clone_size: many
v_call: TRBV20-1
cdr3_length: 14
cdr3_aa: CSAAAGQGEETQYF
cdr3_nt: TGCAGTGCCGCCGCCGGGCAGGGGGAGGAGACCCAGTACTTC